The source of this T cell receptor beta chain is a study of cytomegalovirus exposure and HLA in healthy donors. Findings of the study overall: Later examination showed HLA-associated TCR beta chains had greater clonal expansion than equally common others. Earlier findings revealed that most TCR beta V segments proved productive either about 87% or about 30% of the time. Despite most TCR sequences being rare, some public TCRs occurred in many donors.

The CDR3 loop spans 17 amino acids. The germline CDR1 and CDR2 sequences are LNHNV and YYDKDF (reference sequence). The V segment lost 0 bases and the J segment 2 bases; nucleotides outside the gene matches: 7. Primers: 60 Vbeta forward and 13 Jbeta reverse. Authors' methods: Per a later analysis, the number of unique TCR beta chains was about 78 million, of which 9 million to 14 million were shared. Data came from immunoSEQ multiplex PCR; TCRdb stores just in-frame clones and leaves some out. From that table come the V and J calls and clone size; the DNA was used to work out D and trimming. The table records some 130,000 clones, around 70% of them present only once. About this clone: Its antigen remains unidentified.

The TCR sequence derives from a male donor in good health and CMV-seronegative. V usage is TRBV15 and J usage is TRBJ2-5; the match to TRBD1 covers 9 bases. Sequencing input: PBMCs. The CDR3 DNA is TGTGCCACCAGCAGAGATCGGGGGACAGGGAGGCAAGAGACCCAGTACTTC. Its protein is CATSRDRGTGRQETQYF. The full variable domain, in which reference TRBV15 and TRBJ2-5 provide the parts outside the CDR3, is DAMVIQNPRYQVTQFGKPVTLSCSQTLNHNVMYWYQQKSSQAPKLLFHYYDKDFNNEADTPDNFQSRRPNTSFCFLDIRSPGLGDTAMYLCATSRDRGTGRQETQYFGPGTRLLVL.